Presented here are 9 T cell receptor beta chains from one specimen sequenced in a study of blood T cell repertoires in COVID-19. The repertoire was sequenced with immunoSEQ multiplex PCR; TCRdb's copy has only in-frame clones and lacks some. The sample has hundreds of thousands of clones, 75% to 95% seen once. Sequenced sample: PBMCs or T cells enriched from blood (not recorded which). These receptors all come from a woman aged 18-29 years who had recovered from COVID-19.

CDR3 DNA sequence: TGTGCCAGCAGCTTAGATTCTCCTGTGGCTGAGCAGTTCTTC. Translated, it gives CASSLDSPVAEQFF. The rearrangement uses TRBV7-9 and TRBJ2-1; no firm D call. Germline assignment: CDR1 SEHNR and CDR2 FQNEAQ (reference sequence). V lost 1 base to trimming and J lost 9 bases, with 13 bases between them. This CDR3 has 14 amino acids.

The chain is built from TRBV5-1 and TRBJ1-2; 11 nucleotides align to TRBD1. V lost 4 bases, J lost 4 bases, and 9 bases stayed unmatched. This CDR3 is 16 amino acids long. Germline CDR1 reads SGHRS; CDR2 reads YFSETQ. The CDR3 region is CASSPEGQGGFYGYTF. CDR3 nucleotides: TGCGCCAGCAGCCCGGAGGGACAGGGGGGGTTCTATGGCTACACCTTC.

The rearrangement joins TRBV6-5 to TRBJ2-7, with 8 bases matching TRBD1. V was pared by 8 bases and J by 0 bases, with 6 bases of the junction left unmatched. The germline gives CDR1 MNHEY, CDR2 SVGAGI. The CDR3 is made up of 14 amino acids. The CDR3: CASRQDRVSYEQYF. DNA of the CDR3: TGTGCCAGCCGGCAGGACAGGGTCTCCTACGAGCAGTACTTC.

This sequence joins TRBV19 and TRBJ1-1; D is unresolved. V shed 4 bases and J shed 1 base, with 7 bases lying between them. Germline-derived CDR1 and CDR2 are LNHDA and SQIVND (reference sequence). The length of the CDR3 is 13 residues. CDR3 protein: CASSTTRNTEAFF. As DNA, the CDR3 is TGTGCCAGTAGTACCACACGGAACACTGAAGCTTTCTTT.

The chain is built from TRBV10-3 and TRBJ1-2, with 9 bases identical to TRBD1. The CDR3 has 13 residues. Germline CDR1 is ENHRY and CDR2 is SYGVKD. With V trimmed by 2 bases and J by 7 bases, 2 bases remained unmatched. The CDR3 bases are TGTGCCATCAGTGAGCGGGGACAGGGTGGCTACACCTTC. It codes for CAISERGQGGYTF.

CDR3 amino acids: CASSQDPTSGSLYEQYF. The CDR3 bases are TGCGCCAGCAGCCAAGATCCAACTAGCGGGAGTTTGTACGAGCAGTACTTC. The J gene is TRBJ2-7, the V gene TRBV4-1, with TRBD2 matching 11 bases. Looked up from germline, CDR1 is MGHRA and CDR2 is YSYEKL. The CDR3 contains 17 residues. V was pared by 0 bases and J by 4 bases, with 8 bases of the junction left unmatched.

The chain uses TRBV27 and TRBJ1-5; no clear D. The germline V gene encodes CDR1 MNHEY and CDR2 SMNVEV (reference sequence). The CDR3 sequence is 13 residues long. Trimming pared 5 bases from V and 6 bases from J, leaving 11 bases between. In DNA form, the CDR3 reads TGTGCCAGCAGTCTAGACCCTTTTCAGCCCCAGCATTTT. Its translation: CASSLDPFQPQHF.

The chain joins TRBV19 to TRBJ2-7; the match to TRBD1 covers 9 bases. With 3 bases clipped from V and 1 base from J, the junction kept 7 bases outside the gene matches. The CDR3 totals 16 residues. The germline V gene has CDR1 LNHDA and CDR2 SQIVND (reference sequence). The CDR3 sequence: CASSMLPGQGSYEQYF. The CDR3 bases are TGTGCCAGTAGTATGTTACCGGGACAGGGATCCTACGAGCAGTACTTC.

The V and J genes are TRBV4-2 and TRBJ2-7, with D perhaps TRBD1 (5 bases). Germline-derived CDR1 and CDR2 are LGHNA and YNFKEQ. This CDR3 region has 14 residues. The ends were cut back, 0 bases at V and 2 bases at J, with 8 bases in the middle. The chain's CDR3 is CASSQDWGTYEQYF. The CDR3 nucleotides are TGTGCCAGCAGCCAAGATTGGGGCACCTACGAGCAGTACTTC.